This T cell receptor beta chain was sequenced during a study of spatial heterogeneity in lung cancer. Across the whole study: Detection consistently captured more beta-chain sequences than alpha-chain sequences.

A note on this clonotype: Its antigen is unknown.

TCR cDNA molecules were tagged individually, and each one carried a unique molecular identifier. TCRdb fed the 5' RACE reads into MiXCR, producing one record per CDR3 protein. The sample lists fewer than 55,000 distinct CDR3 sequences, roughly 7.2% seen once, with 10% to 15% in the top ten. The length of the CDR3 is 13 residues. V dropped 6 bases and J dropped 2 bases, with 10 bases sitting between them. Germline V gene data show CDR1 as MNHEY and CDR2 as SVGAGI. Time point: sample taken at primary tumor resection. Whole RNA, which was extracted from tumor, nontumor lung tissue or frozen PBMC, was sequenced without any cell sorting. Untreated early-stage non-small cell lung cancer patients, fewer than 85 in total, were the donors. Overall study findings and caveats: Blood showed ubiquitous tumor TCRs more often at resection than at routine follow-up.

The sample was PBMCs, taken at surgery. V is TRBV6-5 and J is TRBJ1-1; no reliable D call. The source is a female donor with early-stage non-small cell lung cancer. Written as DNA, the CDR3 is TGTGCCAGCAGCTTTTACCGCAACACTGAAGCTTTCTTT. It yields the protein CASSFYRNTEAFF.